The rows below give T cell receptor beta chains drawn from one sample of a study of blood T cell repertoires in COVID-19. Measured with immunoSEQ multiplex PCR; TCRdb has only the in-frame clones, and not every one. The table has under 200,000 clones, 86% seen once; the top ten hold about 6%. Material: PBMCs or T cells enriched from blood (not recorded which). The receptor set was obtained from a man in his forties with acute COVID-19. The CDR3 runs from the conserved cysteine through the conserved F or W. D genes are given only for firm matches. Where a row states a size, it is once, few, many or the class of an expanded clone; other rows omit it.

NA	TRBV18	TRBD2	TRBJ2-1	TGTGCCAGCTCACCACCGGCGGGAGGATTTAATGAGCAGTTCTTC	CASSPPAGGFNEQFF
NA	TRBV9	TRBD1	TRBJ2-5	TGTGCCAGCAGCCACGGGACAGACCTCAATGTTCAGACCCAGTACTTC	CASSHGTDLNVQTQYF
once	TRBV28	TRBD1	TRBJ1-5	TGTGCCAGCACGGACAGGAGAGGGAATCAGCCCCAGCATTTT	CASTDRRGNQPQHF
NA	TRBV28	NA	TRBJ2-2	TGTGCCAGCAGAGATACAGTCTACACCGGGGAGCTGTTTTTT	CASRDTVYTGELFF
NA	TRBV4-1	TRBD1	TRBJ2-3	TGCGCCAGCAGCCAAGCGGCCGGGACAGGGGTCACGCAGTATTTT	CASSQAAGTGVTQYF
NA	TRBV29-1	TRBD2	TRBJ2-1	TGCAGCGTTGTAGGGACTAGCGGGATTAGGTCCTACAATGAGCAGTTCTTC	CSVVGTSGIRSYNEQFF
NA	TRBV7-9	TRBD1	TRBJ2-7	TGTGCCAGCAGCCGGGACAGGAAATACGAGCAGTACTTC	CASSRDRKYEQYF
NA	TRBV19	NA	TRBJ2-2	TGTGCCAGTAGGTTAGCGGCCTACACCGGGGAGCTGTTTTTT	CASRLAAYTGELFF
NA	TRBV5-1	NA	TRBJ1-5	TGCGCCAGCAGCCCCGGGGAGGTCGATCAGCCCCAGCATTTT	CASSPGEVDQPQHF
NA	TRBV28	NA	TRBJ1-2	TGTGCCAGCAGTCCTCGGACAAGCAATGGCTACACCTTC	CASSPRTSNGYTF
NA	TRBV6-6	NA	TRBJ1-5	TGTGCCAGCAGTTACGATCGGGATAGCAATCAGCCCCAGCATTTT	CASSYDRDSNQPQHF
NA	TRBV5-1	TRBD2	TRBJ2-1	TGCGCCAGCAGCTTACTAGCGGGGGCTTACAATGAGCAGTTCTTC	CASSLLAGAYNEQFF
once	TRBV5-5	NA	TRBJ1-2	TGTGCCAGCAGCGGATCGGGAGACAGTCTCTTCTATGGCTACACCTTC	CASSGSGDSLFYGYTF
NA	TRBV6-5	NA	TRBJ1-1	TGTGCCAGCAGTTACTCGTCCGGGGGGGGGAACACTGAAGCTTTCTTT	CASSYSSGGGNTEAFF
NA	TRBV7-6	NA	TRBJ1-1	TGTGCCAGCGGAACACAGGGCGACACTGAAGCTTTCTTT	CASGTQGDTEAFF